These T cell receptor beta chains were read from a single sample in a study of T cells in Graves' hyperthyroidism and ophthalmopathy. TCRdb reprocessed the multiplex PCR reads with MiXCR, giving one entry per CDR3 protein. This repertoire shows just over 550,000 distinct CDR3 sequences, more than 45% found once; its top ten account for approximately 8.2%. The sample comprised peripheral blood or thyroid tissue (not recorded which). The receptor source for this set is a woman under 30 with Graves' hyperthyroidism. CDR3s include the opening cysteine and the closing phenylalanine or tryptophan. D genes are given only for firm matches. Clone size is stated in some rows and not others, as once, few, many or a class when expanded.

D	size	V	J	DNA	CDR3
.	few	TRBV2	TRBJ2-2	TGTGCCAGCAGTTTATCGGGACCGAGAACCGGGGAGCTGTTTTTT	CASSLSGPRTGELFF
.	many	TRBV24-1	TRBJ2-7	TGTGCCACCATTTGCAGCTCCTACGAGCAGTACTTC	CATICSSYEQYF
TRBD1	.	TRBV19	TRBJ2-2	TGTGCCAGTAACGACAGGGGGCGCGACACCGGGGAGCTGTTTTTT	CASNDRGRDTGELFF
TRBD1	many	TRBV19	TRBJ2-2	TGTGCCAGTAGTATAGGGGACAGGGACACCGGGGAGCTGTTTTTT	CASSIGDRDTGELFF
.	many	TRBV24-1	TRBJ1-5	TGTGCCACCAGTGATCCAGGGTTGCATCAGCCCCAGCATTTT	CATSDPGLHQPQHF
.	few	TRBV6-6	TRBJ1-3	TGTGCCAGCACCGGAAGGGCTGGAAACACCATATATTTT	CASTGRAGNTIYF
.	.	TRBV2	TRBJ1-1	TGTGCCAGCAGTGGCCCGAAAGGAACTGAAGCTTTCTTT	CASSGPKGTEAFF
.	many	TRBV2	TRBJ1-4	TGTGCCAGCAGTTCCGGGAGGATGGAAAAACTGTTTTTT	CASSSGRMEKLFF
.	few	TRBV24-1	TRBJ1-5	TGTGCCAGCAGTGCAAGGGGTAGCAATCAGCCCCAGCATTTT	CASSARGSNQPQHF
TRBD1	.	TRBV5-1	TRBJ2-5	TGCGCCAGCAGCTTAGGACAGGGTGGGAGAGAGACCCAGTACTTC	CASSLGQGGRETQYF
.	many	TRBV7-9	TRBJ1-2	TGTGCCAGCAGCTTAGCGCAAGTGGGGGAGAACTATGGCTACACCTTC	CASSLAQVGENYGYTF
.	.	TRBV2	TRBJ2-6	TGTGCCAGCAGTTCTGTAGGAGTGGCTGGGGCCAACGTCCTGACTTTC	CASSSVGVAGANVLTF
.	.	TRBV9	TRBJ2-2	TGTGCCAGCAGCGTAGACGGGCCCGACACCGGGGAGCTGTTTTTT	CASSVDGPDTGELFF
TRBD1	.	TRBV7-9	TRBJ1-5	TGTGCCAGCAGCTTGTTACAGGGGACTAATAGCAATCAGCCCCAGCATTTT	CASSLLQGTNSNQPQHF
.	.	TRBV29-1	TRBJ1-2	TGCAGCGCCAAGGGCAGGGAAGGCTATGGCTACACCTTC	CSAKGREGYGYTF
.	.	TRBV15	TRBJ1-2	TGTGCCACCAGCAGATGGGGGCGTGGCTACACCTTC	CATSRWGRGYTF
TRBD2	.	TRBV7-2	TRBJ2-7	TGTGCCAGCTCACCTCGCACTAGCGGGGACTACGAGCAGTACTTC	CASSPRTSGDYEQYF
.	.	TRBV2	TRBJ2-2	TGTGCCAGCAGTGTTCCAATCACTTTCACCGGGGAGCTGTTTTTT	CASSVPITFTGELFF
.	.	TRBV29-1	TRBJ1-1	TGCAGCGTCCTCACCGGGCAGGGAATCACTGAAGCTTTCTTT	CSVLTGQGITEAFF
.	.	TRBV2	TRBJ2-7	TGTGCCAGCAGCTACGGCAGGGGCATCTCCAATGAGCAGTACTTC	CASSYGRGISNEQYF
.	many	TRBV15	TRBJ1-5	TGTGCCACCAGCAGGTCACAGGGACAGCCCCAGCATTTT	CATSRSQGQPQHF
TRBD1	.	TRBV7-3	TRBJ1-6	TGTGCCAGCAGCGACCGGGACAGGGGGCGATCACCCCTCCACTTT	CASSDRDRGRSPLHF
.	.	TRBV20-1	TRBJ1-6	TGCAGTGCTAGGTCCGGGGGATCCCTCCACTTT	CSARSGGSLHF
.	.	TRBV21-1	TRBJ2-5	TGTGCCAGCAGCACGACCCCCAGGGGGCAAGAGACCCAGTACTTC	CASSTTPRGQETQYF
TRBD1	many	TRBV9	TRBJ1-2	TGTGCCAGCAGCCAACGGGACAGGTGGTATGGCTACACCTTC	CASSQRDRWYGYTF
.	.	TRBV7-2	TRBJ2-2	TGTGCCAGCAGCTTAGTAATTCATGGCGGCACCGGGGAGCTGTTTTTT	CASSLVIHGGTGELFF
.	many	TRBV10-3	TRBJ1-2	TGTGCCAGCAGTTACTCGGATGGCTACACCTTC	CASSYSDGYTF
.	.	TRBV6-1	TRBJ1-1	TGTGCCAGCAGTGACCTGCCCGGGATGGAAGCTTTCTTT	CASSDLPGMEAFF
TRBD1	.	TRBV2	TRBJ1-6	TGTGCCAGCAGTCAAGGCGCAGGGGGCGGTCAGCCCCTCCACTTT	CASSQGAGGGQPLHF
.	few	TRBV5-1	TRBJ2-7	TGCGCCAGCAGCTTGGCAGGGACCTTCTACGAGCAGTACTTC	CASSLAGTFYEQYF
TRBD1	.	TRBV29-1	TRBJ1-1	TGCAGCGTTGACTCGGACTCCCTCAGGGGGGCTTTCTTT	CSVDSDSLRGAFF
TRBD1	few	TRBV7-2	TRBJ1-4	TGTGCCAGCAGCTTAGAACAGGGGCTTGAAAAACTGTTTTTT	CASSLEQGLEKLFF
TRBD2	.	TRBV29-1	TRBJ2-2	TGCAGCGTTGAGGCAGGCGGGAGAAGGACCGGGGAGCTGTTTTTT	CSVEAGGRRTGELFF
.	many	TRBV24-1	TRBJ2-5	TGTGCCACCGGAACCTTAGAGACCCAGTACTTC	CATGTLETQYF
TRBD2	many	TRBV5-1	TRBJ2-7	TGCGCCAGCAGCCCGACGAGCGGGAGCGGCGAGCAGTACTTC	CASSPTSGSGEQYF
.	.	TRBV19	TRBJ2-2	TGTGCCAGTAGTACGCGAGGGGCCAACACCGGGGAGCTGTTTTTT	CASSTRGANTGELFF
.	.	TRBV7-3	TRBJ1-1	TGTGCCAGCAGCTTTGAGAACTCTGAAGCTTTCTTT	CASSFENSEAFF
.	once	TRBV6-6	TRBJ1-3	TGTGCCAGCAGTTACTCAGCAGTCCTCTCTGGAAACACCATATATTTT	CASSYSAVLSGNTIYF
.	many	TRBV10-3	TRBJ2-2	TGTGCCATCAGTGTGTCGGACACCGGGGAGCTGTTTTTT	CAISVSDTGELFF
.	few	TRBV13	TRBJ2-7	TGTGCCAGCAGCCCTTACGCAGGGACGACCTACGAGCAGTACTTC	CASSPYAGTTYEQYF
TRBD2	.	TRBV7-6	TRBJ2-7	TGTGCCAGCAGCCAACCGGGACTAGCGTACGAGCAGTACTTC	CASSQPGLAYEQYF
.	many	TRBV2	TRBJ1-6	TGTGCCAGCAGTGCCCGTTCCGGGAATAATTCACCCCTCCACTTT	CASSARSGNNSPLHF
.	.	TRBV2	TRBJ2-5	TGTGCCCACGGGGGCCGGGGCGAGACCCAGTACTTC	CAHGGRGETQYF
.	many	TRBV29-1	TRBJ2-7	TGCAGCGTTTCCGACCGGGTAGGGGAGCAGTACTTC	CSVSDRVGEQYF
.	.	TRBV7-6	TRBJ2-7	TGTGCCAGCAGCTCTGGGATCGACGAGCAGTACTTC	CASSSGIDEQYF
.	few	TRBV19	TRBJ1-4	TGTGCCAGTAGTATCCGGGAACCGAATGAAAAACTGTTTTTT	CASSIREPNEKLFF
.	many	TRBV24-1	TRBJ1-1	TGTGCCACCAGTGCCCCGGTAGGGGAAGGGAACACTGAAGCTTTCTTT	CATSAPVGEGNTEAFF
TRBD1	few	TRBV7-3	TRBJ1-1	TGTGCCAGCAGTTGGGGACAGGGGGGGATTGAAGCTTTCTTT	CASSWGQGGIEAFF
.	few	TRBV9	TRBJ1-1	TGTGCCAGCAGCGTAATGGGAAAGGGCACTGAAGCTTTCTTT	CASSVMGKGTEAFF
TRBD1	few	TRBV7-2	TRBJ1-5	TGTGCCAGCAGCCTACGGACAGGGACGAATAGCAATCAGCCCCAGCATTTT	CASSLRTGTNSNQPQHF